Included here is one T cell receptor (beta chain) sequence, with context. It lacks a known antigen. No base-level quality is on record; no much larger clone is a single base apart. From V the trimming removes 2 bases and from J it removes 3 bases, while the gene matches leave 8 bases of the junction unaccounted for. CDR1 and CDR2 are read off the germline V gene (reference sequence) as SGHNT and YYREEE. From its cysteine to its phenylalanine, the CDR3 spans 16 amino acids. Kept here is only the CDR3 DNA, which spans 48 bases and is read in frame from base 1. The library was produced with the immunoSEQ multiplex PCR assay. The table comes from immuneACCESS by way of TCRdb, which keeps in-frame sequences with V and J called. Part of the clones is missing from these tables; in studies checked, under half for an unresolved V gene and the rest for unknown reasons. This sample comprises about 140,000 clones, roughly nine tenths of them detected only once. The top ten constitute around 8.2% of the sample.

The sample belongs to a study of control samples from healthy donors and cancer patients (TCRdb year 2020). The sequenced sample was blood. The V gene is TRBV5-4 and the J gene is TRBJ1-5; 7 bases in between match TRBD1. The TCR comes from a woman aged 25 to 39 in good health. The nucleotide sequence reads as follows: TGTGCCAGCAGCTTAGGGGGCAGGGGGTCCAATCAGCCCCAGCATTTT. Translation gives CASSLGGRGSNQPQHF.